This is a list of T cell receptor beta chains from one sample in a study of T cells after yellow fever vaccination. A single record per CDR3 protein comes from TCRdb applying MiXCR to the 5' RACE reads. Of over 300,000 distinct CDR3 sequences listed, 4.1% are singletons. This specimen was PBMCs, taken 5 days after the yellow fever booster vaccination. All receptors derive from a young man who received the YFV17D yellow fever vaccine. CDR3s include the opening cysteine and the closing phenylalanine or tryptophan. The D gene is left open where the match is weak. Size is stated for part of the rows, as once, few or many counts, or as a class when the clone is expanded.

D gene: NA; V gene: TRBV4-3; J gene: TRBJ2-5; clone size: NA; CDR3 protein: CASSQDTGGGTQYF; CDR3 DNA: TGCGCCAGCAGCCAAGATACAGGTGGGGGGACCCAGTACTTC
D gene: NA; V gene: TRBV7-2; J gene: TRBJ2-1; clone size: few; CDR3 protein: CASSPPIGQLPLF; CDR3 DNA: TGTGCCAGCAGCCCCCCCATCGGACAGCTACCGCTCTTC
D gene: NA; V gene: TRBV6-5; J gene: TRBJ1-2; clone size: few; CDR3 protein: CASSYSGDKANYGYTF; CDR3 DNA: TGTGCCAGCAGTTACTCGGGGGACAAAGCTAACTATGGCTACACCTTC
D gene: NA; V gene: TRBV18; J gene: TRBJ1-6; clone size: few; CDR3 protein: CASSPQDPGTIWGTNSPLHF; CDR3 DNA: TGTGCCAGCTCACCTCAGGACCCGGGAACAATTTGGGGCACCAATTCACCCCTCCACTTT
D gene: NA; V gene: TRBV2; J gene: TRBJ2-7; clone size: few; CDR3 protein: CASSEAMHGQYF; CDR3 DNA: TGTGCCAGCAGTGAAGCAATGCACGGGCAGTACTTC
D gene: NA; V gene: TRBV7-3; J gene: TRBJ2-3; clone size: few; CDR3 protein: CASSSGTGRTDTQYF; CDR3 DNA: TGTGCCAGCAGCTCAGGGACCGGACGCACAGATACGCAGTATTTT
D gene: NA; V gene: TRBV3-1; J gene: TRBJ1-4; clone size: NA; CDR3 protein: CASSQEAGTNEKLFF; CDR3 DNA: TGTGCCAGCAGCCAAGAGGCGGGGACTAATGAAAAACTGTTTTTT
D gene: TRBD2; V gene: TRBV18; J gene: TRBJ2-1; clone size: few; CDR3 protein: CASSPWMASGGNEQFF; CDR3 DNA: TGTGCCAGCTCACCCTGGATGGCTAGCGGGGGTAATGAGCAGTTCTTC
D gene: NA; V gene: TRBV5-1; J gene: TRBJ2-5; clone size: NA; CDR3 protein: CASSAGASQGRETQYF; CDR3 DNA: TGCGCCAGCAGCGCCGGGGCCAGTCAGGGTCGAGAGACCCAGTACTTC
D gene: TRBD1; V gene: TRBV20-1; J gene: TRBJ2-5; clone size: NA; CDR3 protein: CSAVTGGETQYF; CDR3 DNA: TGCAGTGCTGTGACAGGGGGAGAGACCCAGTACTTC
D gene: NA; V gene: TRBV5-1; J gene: TRBJ2-1; clone size: NA; CDR3 protein: CASKWGNEQFF; CDR3 DNA: TGCGCCAGCAAGTGGGGCAATGAGCAGTTCTTC
D gene: NA; V gene: TRBV6-5; J gene: TRBJ1-4; clone size: NA; CDR3 protein: CASSYSNLDGEKLFF; CDR3 DNA: TGTGCCAGCAGTTACTCGAACTTAGACGGTGAAAAACTGTTTTTT
D gene: NA; V gene: TRBV28; J gene: TRBJ1-3; clone size: NA; CDR3 protein: CASSLTGSSGNTIYF; CDR3 DNA: TGTGCCAGCAGTTTGACAGGCAGCTCTGGAAACACCATATATTTT
D gene: NA; V gene: TRBV7-2; J gene: TRBJ2-4; clone size: NA; CDR3 protein: CASSLSENIQYF; CDR3 DNA: TGTGCCAGCAGCTTGTCGGAAAACATTCAGTACTTC
D gene: NA; V gene: TRBV5-1; J gene: TRBJ2-5; clone size: NA; CDR3 protein: CASSLEQPPETQYF; CDR3 DNA: TGCGCCAGCAGCTTAGAACAGCCCCCAGAGACCCAGTACTTC
D gene: NA; V gene: TRBV9; J gene: TRBJ1-1; clone size: few; CDR3 protein: CASSVGTRDTEAFF; CDR3 DNA: TGTGCCAGCAGCGTAGGGACCAGAGACACTGAAGCTTTCTTT
D gene: NA; V gene: TRBV5-4; J gene: TRBJ2-7; clone size: few; CDR3 protein: CASSPSQSHYEQYF; CDR3 DNA: TGTGCCAGCAGCCCGTCCCAGAGCCACTACGAGCAGTACTTC